The clone carrying this T cell receptor beta chain was seen a few times. Its antigen is undetermined. This entry comes from a study of T cell responses to AZD1222 COVID-19 vaccine. The study, taken as a whole, reports: Baseline seropositivity occurred in only a handful of AZD1222 recipients. CD4 TCRs covered the whole spike, strongest at regions 160-218 and 743-854.

The CDR3 spans 12 residues. V lost 4 bases and J lost 7, with 8 bases in between. Germline CDR1 KGHSH, CDR2 LQKENI. This table comes from immunoSEQ multiplex PCR, and its TCRdb copy is limited to in-frame clones, with some not included. Counted here are about 79,000 clones, 70% to 90% occurring once; the ten biggest clones make up approximately 22%. The chain employs TRBV18 and TRBJ2-1; D uncertain. The input for sequencing was peripheral blood, taken on day 0 of AZD1222 vaccination. This clonotype was sampled from an adult in good health. CDR3 coding DNA: TGTGCCAGCTCACAAGTCGGAAATGAGCAGTTCTTC. Translation gives CASSQVGNEQFF.